A few counts support the clone carrying this T cell receptor (beta chain). Its antigen remains unidentified. The source of the sample is a study of T-cell memory formation after mild COVID-19. Study-level findings and limits: Nothing showed for sure that second-wave clones peaking on day 37 were SARS-CoV-2 specific. Largely, contracting CD4+ clones fell within CM and EM, and contracting CD8+ clones within EMRA.

Constant-segment primers and 5'RACE yielded cDNA libraries for TCR alpha and TCR beta, each carrying sample barcodes and UMIs. From the 5' RACE reads, TCRdb called clonotypes with MiXCR, one entry per CDR3 protein. The repertoire holds hundreds of thousands of distinct CDR3 sequences, with more than 15% as singletons. Per the germline V gene, CDR1 is MNHEY and CDR2 is SVGEGT. The CDR3 covers 12 residues. V gave up 2 bases and J gave up 7 bases, with 8 bases separating them. The chain combines TRBV6-2 or TRBV6-3 with TRBJ2-5, with D uncertain. The sequencing input was PBMCs or a T cell subset sorted from them (not recorded which). The TCR originated in an adult woman who had mild COVID-19 (a few samples of this study predate the infection). Cell type and time point are not known. The CDR3 bases are TGTGCCAGCAGTTACCCCCGAGGGACCCAGTACTTC. This encodes CASSYPRGTQYF.